The 21 T cell receptor beta chains given below trace back to one sample, sequenced in a study of blood T cell repertoires in COVID-19. Sequencing used immunoSEQ multiplex PCR; TCRdb keeps in-frame clones, though not all of them. The sample has about 400,000 clones, more than 75% seen once. Sequenced sample: PBMCs or T cells enriched from blood (not recorded which). Receptors originate from a woman in her 30s who had recovered from COVID-19.

The chain carries TRBV7-2 and TRBJ2-5; 7 nucleotides align to TRBD1. Unmatched junction bases numbered 4, after V lost 5 bases and J lost 4 bases. This CDR3 has 13 residues. The germline V gene encodes CDR1 SGHTA and CDR2 FQGNSA. The CDR3 spells CASSKGARETQYF. The CDR3 nucleotides are TGTGCCAGCAGCAAGGGGGCACGAGAGACCCAGTACTTC.

The V and J genes are TRBV3-1 (or the pseudogene TRBV3-2) and TRBJ1-1; 7 nucleotides match TRBD1. V trimming: 3 bases; J trimming: 4 bases; junction bases outside the gene matches: 5. Looked up from germline, CDR1 is LGHDT and CDR2 is YNNKEL (reference sequence). This CDR3 is 14 amino acids long. CDR3 coding DNA: TGTGCCAGCAGCCACCGACAGGGCGGCACTGAAGCTTTCTTT. This translates into CASSHRQGGTEAFF.

The chain links TRBV15 to TRBJ1-5, with 7 bases lining up with TRBD1. Per the germline V gene, CDR1 is LNHNV and CDR2 is YYDKDF (reference sequence). With V trimmed by 4 bases and J by 6 bases, 9 bases remained unmatched. The CDR3 sequence is 15 residues long. In nucleotides, the CDR3 is TGTGCCACCAGCACCCAGGGGGGTTTAGGTCAGCCCCAGCATTTT. Translation: CATSTQGGLGQPQHF.

This clone appeared a few times. This rearrangement joins TRBV3-1 (or the pseudogene TRBV3-2) to TRBJ1-5; TRBD1 matches at 7 bases. V dropped 1 base and J dropped 4; count of bases not matched to a gene: 4. The CDR3 loop spans 15 amino acids. From germline, CDR1 is LGHDT and CDR2 YNNKEL (reference sequence). In DNA form, the CDR3 reads TGTGCCAGCAGCCAAGGACAGGGCACTAATCAGCCCCAGCATTTT. This codes for CASSQGQGTNQPQHF.

The V call is TRBV28, the J call TRBJ2-3, with a weak D call TRBD2 (6 bases). The V and J ends lost 5 bases and 1 base respectively, with 10 bases between them. The CDR3 is 14 amino acids. Germline V gene sequence: CDR1 MDHEN, CDR2 SYDVKM. The CDR3 DNA is TGTGCCAGCAGTGCCCCGGGGGGCACAGATACGCAGTATTTT. Translating it yields CASSAPGGTDTQYF.

The CDR3 DNA is TGTGCCAGCAGCCCCCAACAGGGTAATGAAAAACTGTTTTTT. Translation: CASSPQQGNEKLFF. The V call is TRBV4-2, the J call TRBJ1-4, with D maybe TRBD1 (6 bases). Germline V gene data show CDR1 as LGHNA and CDR2 as YNFKEQ. This CDR3 region has 14 residues. V lost 4 bases to trimming and J lost 4 bases, with 10 bases between them.

The chain combines TRBV6-2 or TRBV6-3 with TRBJ2-3; 7 bases are a match to TRBD2. The CDR3 has 16 residues. Trimming removed 0 bases from V and 5 bases from J; junction bases left unmatched: 8. CDR1 and CDR2 (germline): MNHEY, SVGEGT. CDR3 loop: CASSYSRASGRDTQYF. The CDR3 DNA reads TGTGCCAGCAGTTACTCGAGGGCTAGCGGTAGAGATACGCAGTATTTT.

The V and J genes are TRBV12-2 and TRBJ1-4. TRBV12-2 has pseudogene status. The CDR3 has 16 amino acids. CDR3 nucleotides: TGTGCAAGGGGGGAGGGCGACCCCATCGATATTGAAAAACTGTTTTTT. It specifies CARGEGDPIDIEKLFF.

The rearrangement links TRBV28 to TRBJ1-5; no firm D call. With 2 bases removed from V and 8 bases from J, the gap between germline ends came to 13 bases. The CDR3 is 14 amino acids. Per the germline V gene, CDR1 is MDHEN and CDR2 is SYDVKM. The CDR3 spells CASSLRPGPKPQHF. CDR3 DNA: TGTGCCAGCAGTTTACGTCCAGGCCCCAAGCCCCAGCATTTT.

V usage is TRBV3-1 (or the pseudogene TRBV3-2) and J usage is TRBJ1-1; 8 bases line up with TRBD1. This CDR3 has 16 amino acids. With 0 bases clipped from V and 3 bases from J, the junction kept 6 bases outside the gene matches. CDR1 LGHDT and CDR2 YNNKEL come from the germline V gene (reference sequence). CDR3: CASSQDRTGGDTEAFF. The CDR3 region has the DNA TGTGCCAGCAGCCAAGATAGAACAGGGGGAGACACTGAAGCTTTCTTT.

The chain has TRBV11-2 and TRBJ2-7; D might be TRBD1 (6 bases). The germline V gene encodes CDR1 SGHAT and CDR2 FQNNGV. Trimming took off 2 bases at V and 4 bases at J, with 9 bases between the two ends. The CDR3 runs to 13 residues. The chain's CDR3 is CASSLYREYEQYF. The DNA for the CDR3 is TGTGCCAGCAGCTTATACAGGGAATACGAGCAGTACTTC.

The chain combines TRBV12-3 or TRBV12-4 with TRBJ2-7, with no clear D. This CDR3 is 12 amino acids long. The V end was cut by 6 bases, the J end by 3 bases, with 9 bases between. The CDR3: CASSPGHYEQYF. In DNA, the CDR3 is TGTGCCAGCAGCCCTGGCCACTACGAGCAGTACTTC.

This clone was observed a handful of times. This chain uses TRBV27 with TRBJ2-1; the match to TRBD2 covers 8 bases. Germline-derived CDR1 and CDR2 are MNHEY and SMNVEV (reference sequence). With V trimmed by 2 bases and J by 2 bases, 2 bases remained unmatched. The CDR3 has 15 residues. CDR3: CASSLSGGPYNEQFF. The CDR3 DNA reads TGTGCCAGCAGTTTAAGCGGGGGACCCTACAATGAGCAGTTCTTC.

The chain recombines TRBV3-1 (or the pseudogene TRBV3-2) with TRBJ2-2, with D possibly TRBD1 on 5 matching bases. The germline V and J ends were trimmed by 3 bases and 7 bases, with 15 bases remaining between them. CDR3 length: 15 residues. The germline gives CDR1 LGHDT, CDR2 YNNKEL (reference sequence). CDR3 sequence reads: CASSQGIRDNGELFF. CDR3 sequence (DNA): TGTGCCAGCAGCCAGGGGATCAGGGATAACGGGGAGCTGTTTTTT.

The sample holds one count of this clone. V gene TRBV28 combines with J gene TRBJ2-7; unclear D gene. V lost 8 bases to trimming and J lost 4 bases, with 3 bases between them. The CDR3 contains 9 residues. Germline CDR1 and CDR2: MDHEN and SYDVKM. The CDR3 here is CASPYEQYF. The CDR3 DNA follows: TGTGCCAGCCCTTACGAGCAGTACTTC.

This chain joins TRBV3-1 (or the pseudogene TRBV3-2) and TRBJ2-3, with 10 positions matching TRBD2. The V and J ends lost 4 bases and 0 bases, in that order; junction bases with no gene match: 1. Germline values: CDR1 LGHDT, CDR2 YNNKEL (reference sequence). CDR3 length: 15 residues. The CDR3 nucleotides are TGTGCCAGCAGCCCTAGCGGGAGAAGCACAGATACGCAGTATTTT. It translates to CASSPSGRSTDTQYF.

The gene calls are TRBV4-2 and TRBJ2-7, with 9 bases that match TRBD2. The J segment lost 7 bases and the V segment lost 0 bases, leaving 16 bases of the junction unmatched. Germline V gene lookup returns CDR1 LGHNA and CDR2 YNFKEQ. The CDR3 spans 18 residues. The CDR3 loop reads CASSQDMREGRGSREQYF. The CDR3 DNA is TGTGCCAGCAGCCAAGATATGCGGGAGGGCAGGGGTTCGAGGGAGCAGTACTTC.

The rearrangement uses TRBV7-2 and TRBJ2-5; 9 nucleotides agree with TRBD2. This CDR3 is 16 amino acids long. Germline assignment: CDR1 SGHTA and CDR2 FQGNSA. V lost 3 bases, J lost 1 base, and 6 bases stayed unmatched. The CDR3 DNA sequence: TGTGCCAGCAGCTTCCAACAACTAGCGGGCCAAGAGACCCAGTACTTC. Its protein product is CASSFQQLAGQETQYF.

The chain links TRBV4-1 to TRBJ2-5, with 8 nucleotides matching TRBD1. V lost 3 bases and J lost 2; bases outside the gene matches: 11. CDR1 MGHRA and CDR2 YSYEKL come from the germline V gene. The CDR3 loop spans 17 amino acids. CDR3 residues: CASSHGEAGGRQETQYF. In DNA form, the CDR3 reads TGCGCCAGCAGCCACGGAGAAGCAGGGGGCCGGCAAGAGACCCAGTACTTC.

The V and J genes are TRBV7-2 and TRBJ2-1; the match to TRBD1 covers 7 bases. CDR1 SGHTA and CDR2 FQGNSA come from the germline V gene. CDR3 length: 14 residues. V shed 4 bases and J 8 bases; nucleotides not matched to a gene: 8. This chain's CDR3 is CASSYDREMDEQFF. The CDR3, as DNA: TGTGCCAGCAGCTATGACAGGGAGATGGATGAGCAGTTCTTC.

This clone was recorded a few times. The V call is TRBV4-2, the J call TRBJ1-2, with 8 bases fitting TRBD1. Losses at the gene ends were 4 bases for V and 8 bases for J; bases not matched to a gene: 15. Germline CDR1 is LGHNA and CDR2 is YNFKEQ. The CDR3 contains 16 residues. The CDR3 DNA is TGTGCCAGCAGCCGAGACGAAGGGGCAGGGGGCTTAGGCTACACCTTC. Amino acid sequence: CASSRDEGAGGLGYTF.